This TCR beta chain was sequenced during a study of regulatory T cells in long-lasting Graves disease. Study-level information: Newly diagnosed Graves' patients had taken antithyroid drugs under 3 months.

This sample's time point: newly diagnosed GD, antithyroid drugs for less than 3 months. PBMC RNA served as the TCR library source. Building the TCR beta libraries relied on iRepertoire HTBI primers, and CDR3 regions underwent Arm-PCR. Via MiXCR, TCRdb re-called the multiplex PCR reads, giving one row per CDR3 protein. The data contain 550,000 or so distinct CDR3 sequences, 12% of them seen just once; the ten biggest clones take up 8% to 10%. V shed 8 bases, J shed 0 bases, and the junction held 10 bases outside the gene matches. Germline assignment: CDR1 WSHSY and CDR2 SAAADI. CDR3 length: 18 amino acids. The sample was also reused in another study, on T cells in Graves' hyperthyroidism and ophthalmopathy.

This TCR was sampled from a woman aged 25-40 years with Graves disease. This chain uses TRBV10-2 with TRBJ2-1, with 13 bases fitting TRBD2. Here the sequenced sample was peripheral blood mononuclear cells (PBMCs), taken at new diagnosis, from a patient treated with antithyroid drugs. In DNA form, the CDR3 reads TGCGCCAGCCTTCCTCTGGGACTAGCGGGACTCTCCTACAATGAGCAGTTCTTC. Translating it yields CASLPLGLAGLSYNEQFF.